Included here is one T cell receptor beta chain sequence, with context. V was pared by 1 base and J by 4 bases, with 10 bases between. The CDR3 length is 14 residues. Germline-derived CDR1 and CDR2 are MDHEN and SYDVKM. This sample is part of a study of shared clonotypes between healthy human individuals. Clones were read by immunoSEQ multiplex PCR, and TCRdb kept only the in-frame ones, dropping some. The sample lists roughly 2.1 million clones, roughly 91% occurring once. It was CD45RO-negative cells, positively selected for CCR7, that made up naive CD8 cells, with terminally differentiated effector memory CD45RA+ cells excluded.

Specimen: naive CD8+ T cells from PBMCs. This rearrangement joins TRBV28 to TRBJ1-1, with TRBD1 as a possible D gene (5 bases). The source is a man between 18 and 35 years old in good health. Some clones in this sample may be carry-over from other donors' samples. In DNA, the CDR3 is TGTGCCAGCAGTTTATTCCAGGGTCGCACTGAAGCTTTCTTT. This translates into CASSLFQGRTEAFF.